The next 27 T cell receptor beta chains were all read from a single sample in a study of brain T cells in children with intractable seizures. TCRdb's table, derived via immunoSEQ multiplex PCR, lists solely in-frame clones and lacks some. The sample carries some 76,000 clones, under 95% recorded once. Sequences were derived from peripheral blood, sampled at surgery. Receptors were obtained from a boy younger than two with tuberous sclerosis and intractable seizures.

The V gene is TRBV6-2 or TRBV6-3, the J gene TRBJ1-5; D call uncertain. V gave up 2 bases and J gave up 8 bases, with 10 bases separating them. CDR1 and CDR2 from the germline V gene are MNHEY and SVGEGT. The CDR3 is 13 residues long. In DNA, the CDR3 is TGTGCCAGCAGTTACGGGGTAGGGAAGCCCCAGCATTTT. As protein: CASSYGVGKPQHF.

The CDR3 DNA reads as TGTGCCAGCAGTTTACAAACGACAGGGAGAAATGAAGCTTTCTTT. Its translation: CASSLQTTGRNEAFF. V and J are TRBV27 and TRBJ1-1; the match to TRBD1 covers 7 bases. CDR3 length: 15 amino acids. The germline V gene has CDR1 MNHEY and CDR2 SMNVEV (reference sequence). With V trimmed by 2 bases and J by 7 bases, 10 bases remained unmatched.

V is TRBV19 and J is TRBJ2-3; a weak D match, TRBD2 (6 bases). CDR3 size: 14 residues. V lost 5 bases and J lost 2, with 11 bases in between. Germline assignment: CDR1 LNHDA and CDR2 SQIVND (reference sequence). The CDR3 coding sequence is TGTGCCAGTAGTCCCAGGGACTTCACAGATACGCAGTATTTT. Translating gives CASSPRDFTDTQYF.

The chain joins TRBV14 to TRBJ2-1, with D perhaps matching TRBD2 (5 bases). V was pared by 4 bases and J by 4 bases, with 11 bases between. This CDR3 is 14 amino acids long. Germline lookup yields CDR1 SGHDN and CDR2 FVKESK. The CDR3 is CASSRLQSYNEQFF. CDR3 nucleotides: TGTGCCAGCAGCCGACTACAGTCTTACAATGAGCAGTTCTTC.

The chain has TRBV5-6 and TRBJ2-7, with D perhaps TRBD1 (5 bases). Per the germline V gene, CDR1 is SGHDT and CDR2 is YYEEEE. This CDR3 has 15 amino acids. Trimming took 0 bases from V and 2 from J, leaving 12 bases between them. The CDR3 coding sequence is TGTGCCAGCAGCTTGGCCAACCAGGGCCCCTACGAGCAGTACTTC. Amino acids: CASSLANQGPYEQYF.

This clone was seen a few times. V and J are TRBV29-1 and TRBJ1-1; no clear D. The CDR3 runs to 10 residues. CDR1 and CDR2 from the germline V gene are SQVTM and ANQGSEA. V lost 4 bases and J 6 bases, leaving 6 bases between the germline ends. Here the CDR3 DNA reads TGCAGCGTTGTTCAATCTGAAGCTTTCTTT. This gives the protein CSVVQSEAFF.

The chain couples TRBV5-1 to TRBJ2-2; 9 nucleotides align to TRBD2. The CDR3 is made up of 15 amino acids. In germline, CDR1 is SGHRS, CDR2 YFSETQ. Germline trimming cut 0 bases from V and 4 bases from J; bases unmatched to any gene: 1. The CDR3 is CASSLELAGTGELFF. CDR3 DNA: TGCGCCAGCAGCTTGGAACTAGCGGGCACCGGGGAGCTGTTTTTT.

The V and J genes are TRBV4-2 and TRBJ2-3; 8 bases are shared with TRBD2. This CDR3 region has 15 residues. Germline assignment: CDR1 LGHNA and CDR2 YNFKEQ. J gave up 4 bases and V 0 bases, and 3 bases lay outside the gene matches. For the CDR3, the DNA is TGTGCCAGCAGCCAAGATCGGGAGGGCCCAGATACGCAGTATTTT. This codes for CASSQDREGPDTQYF.

The J gene is TRBJ2-1, the V gene TRBV28; D is possibly TRBD2 (6 bases). Germline lookup yields CDR1 MDHEN and CDR2 SYDVKM. Trimming cost V 7 bases and J 1 base, with 11 bases left between them. The CDR3 sequence is 14 residues long. The CDR3, as DNA: TGTGCCAGCAACTCCGGGACTTCCTACAATGAGCAGTTCTTC. Its translation is CASNSGTSYNEQFF.

The J gene is TRBJ2-6, the V gene TRBV2; unclear D gene. Germline CDR1 is SNHLY and CDR2 is FYNNEI. CDR3 length: 15 residues. Trimming pared 2 bases from V and 2 bases from J, leaving 7 bases between. The CDR3 reads CASSEWLTGANVLTF. The DNA of the CDR3 is TGTGCCAGCAGTGAATGGCTGACTGGGGCCAACGTCCTGACTTTC.

This chain joins TRBV5-5 and TRBJ1-5, with 10 bases lining up with TRBD1. CDR3 length: 15 amino acids. V gave up 3 bases and J gave up 1 base; unmatched junction bases: 1. Germline CDR1 and CDR2: SGHKS and YYEKEE (reference sequence). The CDR3 bases are TGTGCCAGCAGCTCGACAGGGGGCAGCAATCAGCCCCAGCATTTT. It encodes CASSSTGGSNQPQHF.

This clone was seen a single time. The chain employs TRBV11-3 and TRBJ1-4; D is ambiguous. V was clipped by 0 bases and J by 10 bases, with 9 bases between them. Germline-derived CDR1 and CDR2 are SGHNT and YENEEA. The CDR3 extends over 13 amino acids. The CDR3 sequence is CASSLDQGSKLFF. For the CDR3, the DNA is TGTGCCAGCAGCTTAGATCAAGGCTCAAAACTGTTTTTT.

The chain uses TRBV5-1 and TRBJ1-1; D unclear. This CDR3 region has 16 residues. V gave up 0 bases and J gave up 6 bases, with 18 bases separating them. CDR1 is SGHRS, CDR2 YFSETQ, per germline. The CDR3 protein is CASSLVASKFRPEAFF. The CDR3 region has the DNA TGCGCCAGCAGCTTGGTAGCGTCTAAGTTTCGGCCTGAAGCTTTCTTT. Full variable domain (outside the CDR3, taken from reference TRBV5-1 and TRBJ1-1): KAGVTQTPRYLIKTRGQQVTLSCSPISGHRSVSWYQQTPGQGLQFLFEYFSETQRNKGNFPGRFSGRQFSNSRSEMNVSTLELGDSALYLCASSLVASKFRPEAFFGQGTRLTVV.

The chain carries TRBV15 and TRBJ1-5; tentative D call: TRBD1 (5 bases). V was cut by 6 bases and J by 3 bases, with 12 bases left in between. The CDR3 is made up of 14 amino acids. The V gene's germline CDR1 is LNHNV and CDR2 YYDKDF (reference sequence). The CDR3 loop is CATSVTGVNQPQHF. Here the CDR3 DNA reads TGTGCCACCAGTGTGACGGGGGTCAATCAGCCCCAGCATTTT.

The genes are TRBV7-3 and TRBJ1-5; D uncertain. In germline, CDR1 is SGHTA, CDR2 FQGTGA. With 8 bases removed from V and 5 bases from J, the gap between germline ends came to 10 bases. The CDR3 sequence is 12 residues long. The CDR3 reads CASPRRDQPQHF. In DNA form, the CDR3 reads TGTGCCAGCCCCAGGCGAGATCAGCCCCAGCATTTT.

The rearrangement uses TRBV5-4 and TRBJ2-7, with D uncertain. The germline V gene has CDR1 SGHNT and CDR2 YYREEE (reference sequence). Between the trimmed V and J ends, which lost 3 bases and 0 bases, there was a span of 16 bases. CDR3 length equals 16 residues. CDR3 bases: TGTGCCAGCAGCTCCCCTCCGGCAGTCAGCTCCTACGAGCAGTACTTC. Translated: CASSSPPAVSSYEQYF.

This chain connects TRBV11-2 to TRBJ1-2, with D possibly being TRBD1 (6 bases). The CDR3 is made up of 14 amino acids. Germline V CDR1 and CDR2: SGHAT, FQNNGV. Trimming removed 1 base from V and 3 bases from J, with 9 bases in between. The DNA for the CDR3 is TGTGCCAGCAGCTTAGGGGGGGCCTACTATGGCTACACCTTC. Amino acids: CASSLGGAYYGYTF.

The J gene is TRBJ1-2, the V gene TRBV20-1; maybe TRBD1 (5 bases). V lost 3 bases, J lost 7 bases, and 18 bases lay in between. Germline V gene sequence: CDR1 DFQATT, CDR2 SNEGSKA (reference sequence). The CDR3 length is 14 residues. The DNA for the CDR3 is TGCAGTGCTAGTATTGTGCAGGGTGAGGGTGGCTACACCTTC. Translated, it gives CSASIVQGEGGYTF.

The V and J genes are TRBV4-1 and TRBJ1-1; 9 bases are a match to TRBD1. V lost 0 bases, J lost 1 base, and 6 bases stayed unmatched. CDR1 MGHRA and CDR2 YSYEKL come from the germline V gene. CDR3 size: 17 residues. CDR3 loop: CASSQDSGTGRNTEAFF. For the CDR3, the DNA is TGCGCCAGCAGCCAAGATAGCGGGACAGGGAGGAACACTGAAGCTTTCTTT.

The chain joins TRBV5-1 to TRBJ2-7; 9 nucleotides match TRBD1. Germline loops: CDR1 SGHRS, CDR2 YFSETQ. Germline trimming cut 4 bases from V and 3 bases from J; bases unmatched to any gene: 5. This CDR3 region has 14 residues. The CDR3 coding sequence is TGCGCCAGCAGCCCCGGGACAGGGAACTACGAGCAGTACTTC. Translating it yields CASSPGTGNYEQYF.

The rearrangement joins TRBV19 to TRBJ2-3; D might be TRBD2 (6 bases). Per the germline V gene, CDR1 is LNHDA and CDR2 is SQIVND (reference sequence). This CDR3 region has 14 residues. Trimming left V 7 bases short and J 0 bases short, with 11 bases between. The CDR3 reads CASIGRGSTDTQYF. CDR3 in DNA: TGTGCCAGTATCGGGCGGGGAAGCACAGATACGCAGTATTTT. Variable domain in full (rest from reference TRBV19 and TRBJ2-3): DGGITQSPKYLFRKEGQNVTLSCEQNLNHDAMYWYRQDPGQGLRLIYYSQIVNDFQKGDIAEGYSVSREKKESFPLTVTSAQKNPTAFYLCASIGRGSTDTQYFGPGTRLTVL.

The chain joins TRBV5-6 to TRBJ1-4, with a tentative D call TRBD1 (5 bases). The germline V and J ends were trimmed by 0 bases and 6 bases, with 15 bases remaining between them. Germline V CDR1 and CDR2: SGHDT, YYEEEE. The CDR3 loop spans 16 amino acids. CDR3: CASSLGPWGWDEKLFF. For the CDR3, the DNA is TGTGCCAGCAGCTTGGGACCGTGGGGGTGGGATGAAAAACTGTTTTTT.

The chain links TRBV7-2 to TRBJ1-2, with a possible D match to TRBD1 (6 bases). V lost 4 bases to trimming and J lost 6 bases, with 18 bases between them. The germline gives CDR1 SGHTA, CDR2 FQGNSA. The CDR3 has 15 amino acids. This CDR3 is CASSSTGTLRDGYTF. CDR3 nucleotide sequence: TGTGCCAGCAGCTCAACTGGGACATTGAGAGATGGCTACACCTTC.

V usage is TRBV7-6 and J usage is TRBJ1-2, with 7 bases matching TRBD1. V trimming: 5 bases; J trimming: 0 bases; junction bases outside the gene matches: 9. Germline-derived CDR1 and CDR2 are SGHVS and FNYEAQ. The CDR3 contains 16 residues. The chain's CDR3 is CASSPETGMTNYGYTF. The CDR3 bases are TGTGCCAGCAGCCCAGAGACAGGGATGACTAACTATGGCTACACCTTC.

This rearrangement joins TRBV15 to TRBJ2-2, with D hard to call. CDR1 is LNHNV, CDR2 YYDKDF, per germline (reference sequence). V shed 6 bases and J shed 5 bases, with 22 bases lying between them. The CDR3 sequence is 17 residues long. The CDR3 sequence is CATSSLPGTLLTGELFF. DNA of the CDR3: TGTGCCACCAGTTCCCTTCCGGGCACCTTATTAACCGGGGAGCTGTTTTTT.

This clone appeared once. The rearrangement uses TRBV19 and TRBJ1-5; no definite D call. V was clipped by 3 bases and J by 7 bases, with 16 bases between them. CDR1 and CDR2 (germline): LNHDA, SQIVND (reference sequence). This CDR3 is built from 15 residues. The CDR3, as DNA: TGTGCCAGTAGTATCTTTCCGGCTGGGGAGCAGCCCCAGCATTTT. Translation: CASSIFPAGEQPQHF. Based on the CDR3 plus reference TRBV19 and TRBJ1-5, the full variable domain is DGGITQSPKYLFRKEGQNVTLSCEQNLNHDAMYWYRQDPGQGLRLIYYSQIVNDFQKGDIAEGYSVSREKKESFPLTVTSAQKNPTAFYLCASSIFPAGEQPQHFGDGTRLSIL.

This sequence joins TRBV5-6 and TRBJ2-7; D is unclear. CDR1 and CDR2 from the germline V gene are SGHDT and YYEEEE. The V gene lost 4 bases and the J gene lost 0 bases, with 11 bases spanning the gap. The CDR3 sequence is 14 residues long. CDR3 amino acids: CASSIQLSSYEQYF. The CDR3 DNA reads TGTGCCAGCAGCATACAACTCAGCTCCTACGAGCAGTACTTC.